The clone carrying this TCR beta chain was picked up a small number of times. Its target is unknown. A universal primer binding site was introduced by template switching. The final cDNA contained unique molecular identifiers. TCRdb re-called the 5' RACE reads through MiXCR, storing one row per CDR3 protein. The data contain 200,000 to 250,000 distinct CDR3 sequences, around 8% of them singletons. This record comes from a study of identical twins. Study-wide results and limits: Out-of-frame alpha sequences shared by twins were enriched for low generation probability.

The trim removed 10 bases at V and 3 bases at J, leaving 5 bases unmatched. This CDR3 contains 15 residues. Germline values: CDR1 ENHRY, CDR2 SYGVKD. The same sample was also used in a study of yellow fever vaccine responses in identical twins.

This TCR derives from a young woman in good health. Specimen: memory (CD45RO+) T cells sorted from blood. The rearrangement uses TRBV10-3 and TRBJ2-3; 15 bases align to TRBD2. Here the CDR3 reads CATGLAGGGTDTQYF. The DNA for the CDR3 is TGTGCCACCGGACTAGCGGGAGGGGGTACAGATACGCAGTATTTT.